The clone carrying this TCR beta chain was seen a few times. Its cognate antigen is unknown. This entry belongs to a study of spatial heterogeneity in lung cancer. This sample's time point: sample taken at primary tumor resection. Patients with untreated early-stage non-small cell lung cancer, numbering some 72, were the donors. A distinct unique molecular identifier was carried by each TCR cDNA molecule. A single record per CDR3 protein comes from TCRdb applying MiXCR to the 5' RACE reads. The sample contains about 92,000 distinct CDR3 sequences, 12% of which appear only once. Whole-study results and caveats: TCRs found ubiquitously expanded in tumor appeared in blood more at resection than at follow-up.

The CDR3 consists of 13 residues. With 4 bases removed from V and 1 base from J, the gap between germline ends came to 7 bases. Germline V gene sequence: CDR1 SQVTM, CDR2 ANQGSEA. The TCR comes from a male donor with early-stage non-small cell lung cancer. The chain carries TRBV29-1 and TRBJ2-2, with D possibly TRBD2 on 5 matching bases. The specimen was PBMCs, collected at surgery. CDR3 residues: CSVVRENTGELFF. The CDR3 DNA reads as TGCAGCGTTGTGAGGGAGAACACCGGGGAGCTGTTTTTT.